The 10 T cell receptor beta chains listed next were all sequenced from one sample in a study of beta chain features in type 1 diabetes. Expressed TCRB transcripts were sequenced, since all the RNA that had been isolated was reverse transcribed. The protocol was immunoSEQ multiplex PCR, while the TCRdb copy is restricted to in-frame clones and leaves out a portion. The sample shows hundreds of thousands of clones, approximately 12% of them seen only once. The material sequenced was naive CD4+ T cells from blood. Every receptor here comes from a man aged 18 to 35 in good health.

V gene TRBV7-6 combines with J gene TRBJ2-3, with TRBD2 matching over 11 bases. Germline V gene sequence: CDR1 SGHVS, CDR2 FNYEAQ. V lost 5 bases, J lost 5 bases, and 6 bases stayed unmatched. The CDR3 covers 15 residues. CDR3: CASSALAGGIDTQYF. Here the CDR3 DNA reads TGTGCCAGCAGCGCCTTAGCGGGAGGGATAGATACGCAGTATTTT.

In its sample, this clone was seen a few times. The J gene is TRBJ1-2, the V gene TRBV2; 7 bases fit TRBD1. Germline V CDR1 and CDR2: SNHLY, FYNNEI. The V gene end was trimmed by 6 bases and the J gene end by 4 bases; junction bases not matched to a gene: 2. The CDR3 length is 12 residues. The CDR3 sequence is CASRRQGYGYTF. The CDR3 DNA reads TGTGCCAGCAGGCGACAGGGCTATGGCTACACCTTC.

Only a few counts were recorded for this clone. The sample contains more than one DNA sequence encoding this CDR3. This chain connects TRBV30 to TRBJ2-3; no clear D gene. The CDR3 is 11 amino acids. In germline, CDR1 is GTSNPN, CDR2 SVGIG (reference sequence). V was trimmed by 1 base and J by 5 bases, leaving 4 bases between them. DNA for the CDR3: TGTGCCTGGAGTGCAGGAGATACGCAGTATTTT. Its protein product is CAWSAGDTQYF. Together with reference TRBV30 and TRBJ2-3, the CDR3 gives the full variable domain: SQTIHQWPATLVQPVGSPLSLECTVEGTSNPNLYWYRQAAGRGLQLLFYSVGIGQISSEVPQNLSASRPQDRQFILSSKKLLLSDSGFYLCAWSAGDTQYFGPGTRLTVL.

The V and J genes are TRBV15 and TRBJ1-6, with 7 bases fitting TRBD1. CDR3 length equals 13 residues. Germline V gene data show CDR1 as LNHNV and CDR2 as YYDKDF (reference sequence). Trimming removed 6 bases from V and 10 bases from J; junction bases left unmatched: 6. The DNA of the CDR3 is TGTGCCACCAGTCGACAGGGAAGCTCACCCCTCCACTTT. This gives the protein CATSRQGSSPLHF. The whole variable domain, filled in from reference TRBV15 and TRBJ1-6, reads DAMVIQNPRYQVTQFGKPVTLSCSQTLNHNVMYWYQQKSSQAPKLLFHYYDKDFNNEADTPDNFQSRRPNTSFCFLDIRSPGLGDTAMYLCATSRQGSSPLHFGNGTRLTVT.

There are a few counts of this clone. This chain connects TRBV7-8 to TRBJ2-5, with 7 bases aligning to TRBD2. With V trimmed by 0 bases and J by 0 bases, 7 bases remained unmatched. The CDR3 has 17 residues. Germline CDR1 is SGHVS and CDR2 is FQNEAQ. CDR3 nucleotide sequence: TGTGCCAGCAGCTTAGCGTTCGGCGGGGGATACCAAGAGACCCAGTACTTC. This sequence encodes CASSLAFGGGYQETQYF.

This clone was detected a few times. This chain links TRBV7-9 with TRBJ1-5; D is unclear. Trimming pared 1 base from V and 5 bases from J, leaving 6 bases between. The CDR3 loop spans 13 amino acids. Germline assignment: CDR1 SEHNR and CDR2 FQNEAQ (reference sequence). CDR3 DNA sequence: TGTGCCAGCAGCTTAGAAACTGATCAGCCCCAGCATTTT. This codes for CASSLETDQPQHF.

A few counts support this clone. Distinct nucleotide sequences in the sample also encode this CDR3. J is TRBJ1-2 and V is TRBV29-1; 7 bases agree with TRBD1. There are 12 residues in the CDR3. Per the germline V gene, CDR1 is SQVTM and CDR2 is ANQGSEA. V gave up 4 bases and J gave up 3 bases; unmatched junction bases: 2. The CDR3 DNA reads TGCAGCGTTGGCACAGGGGACTATGGCTACACCTTC. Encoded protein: CSVGTGDYGYTF.

The CDR3 nucleotides read TGTGCCAGCAGCGCGGCCCGGGGTGGTACTGAAGCTTTCTTT. It is translated as CASSAARGGTEAFF. J is TRBJ1-1 and V is TRBV9; D gene uncertain. V gave up 3 bases and J gave up 5 bases, with 14 bases separating them. Looked up from germline, CDR1 is SGDLS and CDR2 is YYNGEE. This CDR3 contains 14 residues.

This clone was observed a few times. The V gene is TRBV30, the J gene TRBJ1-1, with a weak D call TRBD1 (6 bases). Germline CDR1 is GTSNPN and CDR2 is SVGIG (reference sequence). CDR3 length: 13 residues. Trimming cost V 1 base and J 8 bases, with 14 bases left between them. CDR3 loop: CAWSAQGNREAFF. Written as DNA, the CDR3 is TGTGCCTGGAGTGCTCAGGGGAACAGGGAAGCTTTCTTT.

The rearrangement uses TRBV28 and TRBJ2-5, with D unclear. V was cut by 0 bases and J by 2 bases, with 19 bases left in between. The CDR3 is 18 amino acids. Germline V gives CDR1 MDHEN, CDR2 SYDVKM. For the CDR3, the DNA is TGTGCCAGCAGTTTATGGACCATCGGGTGGCGGAAACAAGAGACCCAGTACTTC. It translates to CASSLWTIGWRKQETQYF.